The present T cell receptor beta chain was sequenced within a study of T cells after posttransplantation cyclophosphamide. Some clones are missing from TCRdb's copy, which holds only in-frame ones; the method was immunoSEQ multiplex PCR. The data list about 39,000 clones, none observed once; 4% to 5.5% falls to the top ten. Findings of the study overall: Tissue-infiltrating T cells from skin or gut overlapped little with blood T cells. Donor CD8+ memory clones often dominated recipient blood repertoires at later times.

This clone was counted at least ten times. Antigen: not known. Germline V lookup: CDR1 SGHDT, CDR2 YYEEEE. This CDR3 region has 16 residues. Trimming stripped 2 bases from V and 0 bases from J, with 12 bases between. The clonotype was recovered from a woman in her 50s in good health and a related stem cell transplant donor. The chain combines TRBV5-6 with TRBJ1-3; D remains unclear. Sequencing was performed on PBMCs. CDR3 sequence (DNA): TGTGCCAGCAGCTTATTCGGGTTGAGCTCTGGAAACACCATATATTTT. Translating gives CASSLFGLSSGNTIYF. Full variable domain (missing parts from reference TRBV5-6 and TRBJ1-3): DAGVTQSPTHLIKTRGQQVTLRCSPKSGHDTVSWYQQALGQGPQFIFQYYEEEERQRGNFPDRFSGHQFPNYSSELNVNALLLGDSALYLCASSLFGLSSGNTIYFGEGSWLTVV.